These T cell receptor beta chains were read from a single sample in a study of T cells in localized non-small cell lung cancer. TCRdb's table, derived via immunoSEQ multiplex PCR, lists solely in-frame clones and lacks some. The sample includes roughly 84,000 clones, roughly 91% seen only once; the top ten take 20% to 25%. The input for sequencing was peripheral blood, taken before any cancer treatment. The receptors were gathered from a woman aged 35 to 75 with stage I squamous cell lung carcinoma. Both conserved end residues are part of each CDR3. D genes are given only for firm matches. Clone size is shown for a subset of rows, as once, few, many or a class of expanded clone.

>-|TRBV6-6|TRBD1|15|TRBJ1-5
CASRASQGAFQPQHF
TGTGCCAGCAGGGCTTCGCAGGGGGCGTTTCAGCCCCAGCATTTT
>-|TRBV5-4|-|14|TRBJ2-3
CASSTPSGTDTQYF
TGTGCCAGCAGCACACCCTCCGGGACAGATACGCAGTATTTT
>-|TRBV9|TRBD1|17|TRBJ2-1
CASSGRGRGRRGNEQFF
TGTGCCAGCAGCGGGAGGGGCAGGGGGCGAAGGGGCAATGAGCAGTTCTTC
>-|TRBV5-6|-|12|TRBJ2-5
CASSLDLETQYF
TGTGCCAGCAGCTTGGACTTGGAGACCCAGTACTTC
>once|TRBV6-5|TRBD1|15|TRBJ1-2
CASSKGQSLFYGYTF
TGTGCCAGCAGTAAGGGACAGAGCCTTTTCTATGGCTACACCTTC
>-|TRBV30|TRBD1|14|TRBJ1-5
CAFNQGAVDQPQHF
TGTGCCTTCAACCAGGGGGCCGTAGATCAGCCCCAGCATTTT
>-|TRBV5-1|TRBD1|15|TRBJ1-1
CASSPGAGGGTEAFF
TGCGCCAGCAGCCCTGGCGCAGGGGGCGGCACTGAAGCTTTCTTT
>-|TRBV15|-|16|TRBJ2-5
CATSRNPRGAQETQYF
TGTGCCACCAGCAGGAACCCAAGGGGGGCGCAAGAGACCCAGTACTTC
>-|TRBV5-4|TRBD1|14|TRBJ1-4
CASSLAGGNEKLFF
TGTGCCAGCAGCTTGGCAGGGGGTAATGAAAAACTGTTTTTT
>-|TRBV30|-|13|TRBJ2-7
CAWKGRDSYEQYF
TGTGCCTGGAAGGGCAGGGACTCCTACGAGCAGTACTTC
>-|TRBV30|-|13|TRBJ1-2
CAWSVLSGEGYTF
TGTGCCTGGAGTGTACTTTCAGGGGAAGGCTACACCTTC
>-|TRBV7-2|-|11|TRBJ1-1
CASSRAVEAFF
TGTGCCAGCAGCCGGGCAGTTGAAGCTTTCTTT
>-|TRBV4-1|TRBD1|17|TRBJ2-7
CASSHDVSGTGAYEQYF
TGCGCCAGCAGCCACGACGTTTCCGGGACAGGGGCCTACGAGCAGTACTTC